The clone carrying this TCR beta chain was observed many times. Time point described: sample taken at primary tumor resection. Whole RNA from tumor, nontumor lung or frozen PBMC was sequenced unsorted. The roughly 66 donors had untreated early-stage non-small cell lung cancer. All TCR cDNA molecules were individually tagged with a unique molecular identifier. TCRdb recomputed calls from the 5' RACE reads with MiXCR, one row per CDR3 protein. The data contain about 38,000 distinct CDR3 sequences, less than 5.5% of them singletons. The length of the CDR3 is 15 residues. Trimming pared 6 bases from V and 1 base from J, leaving 15 bases between. Germline V gives CDR1 KGHSH, CDR2 LQKENI. The record originates from a study of spatial heterogeneity in lung cancer. For the study at large: The study observed each unique TCR and UMI combination more than ten times on average in raw reads.

The sample consisted of PBMCs, taken at surgery. This TCR derives from a female donor with early-stage non-small cell lung cancer. This sequence joins TRBV18 and TRBJ2-5; a weak D match, TRBD2 (5 bases). The CDR3 reads CASSSGPGPQETQYF. The CDR3, as DNA: TGTGCCAGCTCCAGCGGCCCCGGGCCCCAAGAGACCCAGTACTTC.